This T cell receptor beta chain was sequenced in a study of shared clonotypes between healthy human individuals. Broader study findings: Shared across four donors were around 5% of the naive CD4 clonotypes.

CDR1 is MNHNS, CDR2 SASEGT, per germline. V lost 1 base to trimming and J lost 7 bases, with 4 bases between them. The CDR3 consists of 11 residues. A note on this clone: Antigen: not known. Different DNA sequences within this sample yield the same CDR3.

Method: immunoSEQ multiplex PCR; TCRdb's copy keeps in-frame clones and lacks some. This table has under 1,100,000 clones, about 80% appearing once. This receptor was identified in a man between 18 and 29 years old in good health. Some clones in this sample may be carry-over from other donors' samples. The rearrangement links TRBV6-1 to TRBJ1-2; D is unresolved. Specimen: memory CD4+ T cells from PBMCs. The subset was: CD45RA-negative fraction. CDR3 in DNA: TGTGCCAGCAGTGAAGTGGGTGGCTACACCTTC. As protein: CASSEVGGYTF.